The clone carrying this T cell receptor (beta chain) showed up just a few times. Its antigen is unidentified. Each CDR3 protein gets one entry after TCRdb re-called the 5' RACE reads with MiXCR. In the table there are approximately 550,000 distinct CDR3 sequences, about an eighth of which are singletons. The data belong to a study of CD8 T cells in ankylosing spondylitis. Study outcomes and limitations: Blood of patients with ankylosing spondylitis appeared to be characterized by a TCR beta motif of seven or eight highly homologous variants.

The ends lost 3 bases at V and 1 base at J; junction bases unmatched: 4. The length of the CDR3 is 16 residues. Germline V lookup: CDR1 KGHDR, CDR2 SFDVKD. The sample comprised blood, either unsorted or a sorted T cell fraction (not recorded which). The J gene is TRBJ2-3, the V gene TRBV24-1, with TRBD1 identical over 9 bases. The sequence was obtained from a male donor with ankylosing spondylitis. The CDR3 DNA follows: TGTGCCACCAGTGATGTGACAGGGGGACGCACAGATACGCAGTATTTT. Translating it yields CATSDVTGGRTDTQYF.